This T cell receptor beta chain was retrieved from a study of cytomegalovirus exposure and HLA in healthy donors. Whole-study results and caveats: A prior analysis recorded that most TCR beta V segments were productive about 90% or about 30% of the time. Later analysis associated a missense DCLRE1C variant with TCR beta V- and J-gene trimming. Presence/absence analyses treated sequencing depth as roughly uniform across donors. Serostatus for CMV was the only available immune exposure information.

PCR primers comprised 60 Vbeta and 13 Jbeta primers. Sequencing used immunoSEQ multiplex PCR; TCRdb keeps in-frame clones, though not all of them. This sample carries 100,000 to 150,000 clones, with about 1.4% going to the ten biggest clones. A remark on this clone: As yet, its antigen is unknown.

V was clipped by 4 bases and J by 9 bases; unmatched bases: 7. CDR1 and CDR2 from the germline V gene are LNHDA and SQIVND (reference sequence). The length of the CDR3 is 15 residues. What was sequenced was PBMCs. This receptor was identified in a middle-aged woman in good health and CMV-seronegative. The J gene is TRBJ1-6, the V gene TRBV19; 9 bases are a match to TRBD1. CDR3 bases: TGTGCCAGTAGTACCCGGACAGGGGTTCGTTCACCCCTCCACTTT. Translating gives CASSTRTGVRSPLHF.